A single sample gave rise to the 18 T cell receptor beta chains below, sequenced in a study of blood T cell repertoires in COVID-19. This table comes from immunoSEQ multiplex PCR, and its TCRdb copy is limited to in-frame clones, with some not included. In the table there are fewer than 300,000 clones, approximately 87% of which are singletons. Sequencing used peripheral blood. Source of these receptors: a woman in her thirties with COVID-19, enrolled during active disease.

This chain links TRBV27 with TRBJ2-1, with TRBD1 matching over 8 bases. With 8 bases clipped from V and 5 bases from J, the junction kept 8 bases outside the gene matches. The CDR3 covers 14 residues. Per the germline V gene, CDR1 is MNHEY and CDR2 is SMNVEV (reference sequence). CDR3 coding DNA: TGTGCCAGCTCCCGCCGGACAGGGAACAATGAGCAGTTCTTC. Translating gives CASSRRTGNNEQFF.

The chain employs TRBV11-3 and TRBJ2-1; tentative D call: TRBD2 (6 bases). The CDR3 contains 14 residues. The V gene lost 3 bases and the J gene lost 10 bases, with 16 bases spanning the gap. CDR1 and CDR2 (germline): SGHNT, YENEEA. DNA of the CDR3: TGTGCCAGCAGCTTTAGCGCGGGATTGGACGAGCAGTTCTTC. It codes for CASSFSAGLDEQFF.

This clone turned up a few times. This chain links TRBV28 with TRBJ2-7; D is uncertain. CDR1 and CDR2 (germline): MDHEN, SYDVKM. The germline V and J ends were trimmed by 2 bases and 1 base, with 12 bases remaining between them. The CDR3 loop spans 15 amino acids. The CDR3 reads CASSLRGPRSYEQYF. Here the CDR3 DNA reads TGTGCCAGCAGTTTACGTGGGCCCCGGTCCTACGAGCAGTACTTC.

The rearrangement joins TRBV6-6 to TRBJ2-3, with D perhaps matching TRBD1 (7 bases). Germline CDR1 MNHNY, CDR2 SVGAGI (reference sequence). Trimming stripped 11 bases from V and 3 bases from J, with 12 bases between. This CDR3 has 12 amino acids. The CDR3: CAAGGQTDTQYF. The CDR3 nucleotides read TGTGCCGCCGGGGGACAGACAGATACGCAGTATTTT.

The chain recombines TRBV12-5 with TRBJ2-5, with TRBD2 matching 10 bases. Germline values: CDR1 LGHNT, CDR2 FRNRAP. There are 18 residues in the CDR3. J was trimmed by 2 bases and V by 2 bases; bases with no gene match: 11. The CDR3: CASGLLEGLAGAQETQYF. In DNA form, the CDR3 reads TGTGCTAGTGGTTTGCTAGAGGGGCTAGCGGGGGCTCAAGAGACCCAGTACTTC.

The chain carries TRBV7-2 and TRBJ1-5; D is possibly TRBD1 (5 bases). This CDR3 spans 16 amino acids. The V gene's germline CDR1 is SGHTA and CDR2 FQGNSA. The V end lost 2 bases, the J end lost 0 bases, and 11 bases lay between the germline ends. The CDR3 sequence is CASSLFDSYSNQPQHF. CDR3 sequence (DNA): TGTGCCAGCAGCTTATTTGACAGTTATAGCAATCAGCCCCAGCATTTT.

Here the CDR3 reads CASSRLRTGGIQNNQPQHF. The CDR3 DNA reads TGTGCCAGCAGCCGCCTAAGGACAGGGGGCATACAAAACAATCAGCCCCAGCATTTT. The chain has TRBV6-2 or TRBV6-3 and TRBJ1-5; TRBD1 matches 11 bases. V shed 6 bases and J 3 bases; nucleotides not matched to a gene: 16. Looked up from germline, CDR1 is MNHEY and CDR2 is SVGEGT. The CDR3 runs to 19 residues.

The chain links TRBV5-5 to TRBJ1-6; the D is unclear. The CDR3 runs 17 residues. Trimming took 1 base from V and 0 from J, leaving 11 bases between them. Germline V gives CDR1 SGHKS, CDR2 YYEKEE (reference sequence). In nucleotides, the CDR3 is TGTGCCAGCAGCTTGCCTGACCGGGGCTCCTATAATTCACCCCTCCACTTT. Translating it yields CASSLPDRGSYNSPLHF.

This clone showed up just a few times. The chain is built from TRBV27 and TRBJ2-7, with 7 positions matching TRBD1. In germline, CDR1 is MNHEY, CDR2 SMNVEV (reference sequence). The J segment lost 3 bases and the V segment lost 6 bases, leaving 17 bases of the junction unmatched. There are 17 residues in the CDR3. This CDR3 reads CASRIRGPGAPVYEQYF. The CDR3 DNA is TGTGCCAGCAGAATAAGGGGGCCCGGGGCACCGGTCTACGAGCAGTACTTC.

The rearrangement joins TRBV6-2 or TRBV6-3 to TRBJ2-7; 8 bases are shared with TRBD2. The CDR3 has 15 amino acids. The trim removed 2 bases at V and 2 bases at J, leaving 5 bases unmatched. Germline CDR1 MNHEY, CDR2 SVGEGT. As DNA, the CDR3 is TGTGCCAGCAGTTACCGGGCGGGGGGAACCTACGAGCAGTACTTC. This translates into CASSYRAGGTYEQYF.

This clone was recorded a few times. The chain couples TRBV6-1 to TRBJ1-1; D gene unclear. V lost 2 bases and J 0 bases, leaving 13 bases between the germline ends. CDR3 length: 16 amino acids. Germline V CDR1 and CDR2: MNHNS, SASEGT. CDR3 nucleotides: TGTGCCAGCAGTGAATCAGCGGCAGTCATGAACACTGAAGCTTTCTTT. Its translation: CASSESAAVMNTEAFF.

This chain joins TRBV7-9 and TRBJ1-4, with D tentatively TRBD1 (6 bases). V was clipped by 6 bases and J by 8 bases, with 22 bases between them. The CDR3 is made up of 16 amino acids. Germline-derived CDR1 and CDR2 are SEHNR and FQNEAQ (reference sequence). The CDR3 region is CASRMGQSHRKEKLFF. Written as DNA, the CDR3 is TGTGCCAGCAGAATGGGACAATCCCACAGGAAGGAAAAACTGTTTTTT.

This chain joins TRBV5-5 and TRBJ2-3; tentatively, D is TRBD2 (6 bases). The length of the CDR3 is 16 residues. The V gene lost 3 bases and the J gene lost 1 base, with 15 bases spanning the gap. Germline CDR1 reads SGHKS; CDR2 reads YYEKEE (reference sequence). This CDR3 is CASSSLGGFGTDTQYF. CDR3 coding DNA: TGTGCCAGCAGCTCGCTTGGGGGGTTCGGCACAGATACGCAGTATTTT.

The gene calls are TRBV13 and TRBJ2-5; 11 bases agree with TRBD1. Trimming took 5 bases from V and 5 from J; bases not matched to a gene: 7. CDR1 PRHDT and CDR2 FYEKMQ come from the germline V gene (reference sequence). The CDR3 consists of 15 residues. This CDR3 is CASSRRTGGLETQYF. As DNA, the CDR3 is TGTGCCAGCAGCCGACGGACAGGGGGCCTGGAGACCCAGTACTTC.

The chain uses TRBV18 and TRBJ2-2; the D gene is possibly TRBD2 (6 bases). CDR1 and CDR2 from the germline V gene are KGHSH and LQKENI. The CDR3 has 17 amino acids. Trimming cost V 3 bases and J 4 bases, with 18 bases left between them. The CDR3 loop is CASSPPGVGMSTGELFF. CDR3 coding DNA: TGTGCCAGCTCACCGCCGGGGGTCGGGATGAGCACCGGGGAGCTGTTTTTT. The full variable domain, in which reference TRBV18 and TRBJ2-2 provide the parts outside the CDR3, is NAGVMQNPRHLVRRRGQEARLRCSPMKGHSHVYWYRQLPEEGLKFMVYLQKENIIDESGMPKERFSAEFPKEGPSILRIQQVVRGDSAAYFCASSPPGVGMSTGELFFGEGSRLTVL.

The chain carries TRBV4-1 and TRBJ2-3, with 7 bases identical to TRBD2. CDR1 is MGHRA, CDR2 YSYEKL, per germline. The CDR3 covers 16 residues. V lost 0 bases to trimming and J lost 0 bases; unmatched junction nucleotides: 3. CDR3 in DNA: TGCGCCAGCAGCCAAGATGGGGGACTAAGCACAGATACGCAGTATTTT. Translation gives CASSQDGGLSTDTQYF.

The chain links TRBV19 to TRBJ1-2; 9 bases are shared with TRBD1. The CDR3 is made up of 13 amino acids. Germline CDR1 and CDR2: LNHDA and SQIVND (reference sequence). V trimming: 7 bases; J trimming: 8 bases; junction bases outside the gene matches: 8. In nucleotides, the CDR3 is TGTGCCAGTACCCGGACAGGGGAATACGGCTACACCTTC. As protein: CASTRTGEYGYTF.

The chain has TRBV5-1 and TRBJ2-7; tentative D call: TRBD1 (5 bases). Trimming took off 4 bases at V and 1 base at J, with 18 bases between the two ends. Germline V lookup: CDR1 SGHRS, CDR2 YFSETQ. The CDR3 runs to 16 residues. CDR3 nucleotide sequence: TGCGCCAGCAGCCGGAAGGGGCGACCGGATTCCTACGAGCAGTACTTC. Amino acid sequence: CASSRKGRPDSYEQYF.